The 29 T cell receptor beta chains reported below all come from one sample, sequenced in a study of blood T cells in healthy people across ages. It was with a sample-barcoded 5' primer and a J-beta primer mix that a second PCR of roughly 6 to 12 cycles was run. TCRdb fed the 5' RACE reads into MiXCR, producing one record per CDR3 protein. The table has over 1,500,000 distinct CDR3 sequences, around 50% seen once. The sequencing input was blood. The receptors were sampled from a middle-aged woman in good health.

This chain joins TRBV4-1 and TRBJ2-4; TRBD1 aligns across 10 bases. This CDR3 is built from 14 residues. V lost 3 bases to trimming and J lost 8 bases; unmatched junction nucleotides: 4. Germline CDR1 MGHRA, CDR2 YSYEKL. As DNA, the CDR3 is TGCGCCAGCAGCCAGGGACAGGGGTTTGACATTCAGTACTTC. It is translated as CASSQGQGFDIQYF.

This rearrangement joins TRBV7-2 to TRBJ1-6; 7 positions match TRBD1. The CDR3 is made up of 14 amino acids. After removal of 3 bases from V and 7 bases from J, the junction contained 3 bases not matched to a gene. CDR1 is SGHTA and CDR2 is FQGNSA in the germline V gene. In nucleotides, the CDR3 is TGTGCCAGCAGCTTGACACAGGGGAATTCACCCCTCCACTTT. This codes for CASSLTQGNSPLHF.

This chain connects TRBV7-2 to TRBJ2-5; the D gene is possibly TRBD2 (5 bases). V was clipped by 2 bases and J by 5 bases, with 9 bases between them. This CDR3 comprises 13 residues. CDR1 and CDR2 (germline): SGHTA, FQGNSA. The CDR3 reads CASSLWRLETQYF. In DNA form, the CDR3 reads TGTGCCAGCAGCTTATGGAGGTTGGAGACCCAGTACTTC. The variable domain in full, with the rest retrieved from reference TRBV7-2 and TRBJ2-5, is GAGVSQSPSNKVTEKGKDVELRCDPISGHTALYWYRQSLGQGLEFLIYFQGNSAPDKSGLPSDRFSAERTGGSVSTLTIQRTQQEDSAVYLCASSLWRLETQYFGPGTRLLVL.

V and J are TRBV2 and TRBJ1-2; D is possibly TRBD1 (5 bases). CDR1 is SNHLY and CDR2 is FYNNEI in the germline V gene. CDR3 length equals 13 residues. The V and J ends lost 9 bases and 1 base respectively, with 12 bases between them. The CDR3 DNA follows: TGTGCCAGGGGACGGATAAATAACTATGGCTACACCTTC. Translation: CARGRINNYGYTF.

The chain carries TRBV7-9 and TRBJ1-1, with 9 bases lining up with TRBD1. The CDR3 extends over 12 amino acids. With 1 base clipped from V and 11 bases from J, the junction kept 2 bases outside the gene matches. The germline gives CDR1 SEHNR, CDR2 FQNEAQ (reference sequence). CDR3 amino acids: CASSLEGQGAFF. The DNA for the CDR3 is TGTGCCAGCAGCTTAGAGGGACAGGGCGCTTTCTTT.

The chain uses TRBV4-3 and TRBJ2-7; TRBD1 aligns across 7 bases. The V gene end was trimmed by 4 bases and the J gene end by 4 bases; junction bases not matched to a gene: 7. Germline V lookup: CDR1 LGHNA, CDR2 YSLEER. The CDR3 contains 14 residues. The CDR3 bases are TGCGCCAGCAGCCTGAGGACAGGCCTATACGAGCAGTACTTC. It yields the protein CASSLRTGLYEQYF.

The V gene is TRBV20-1, the J gene TRBJ2-7; 9 bases map to TRBD2. The CDR3 consists of 13 residues. The germline CDR1 and CDR2 sequences are DFQATT and SNEGSKA (reference sequence). The junction had 5 bases not matched to a gene; V was cut back by 5 bases and J by 3 bases. CDR3 protein: CSAGLAGLYEQYF. In DNA, the CDR3 is TGCAGTGCTGGGCTAGCGGGGCTCTACGAGCAGTACTTC.

This clonotype was seen just once. The J gene is TRBJ1-2, the V gene TRBV27; D may be TRBD1 (5 bases). The CDR3 has 14 amino acids. The V end lost 5 bases, the J end lost 1 base, and 11 bases lay between the germline ends. CDR1 is MNHEY and CDR2 is SMNVEV in the germline V gene (reference sequence). CDR3 sequence reads: CASSPTEDNYGYTF. CDR3 nucleotides: TGTGCCAGCAGTCCGACAGAGGATAACTATGGCTACACCTTC.

This clonotype was seen a handful of times. One end of the junction fails to match germline, which may point to a read error. V usage is TRBV27 and J usage is TRBJ1-2; D remains unclear. Germline V gene sequence: CDR1 MNHEY, CDR2 SMNVEV (reference sequence). The CDR3 has 13 residues. CDR3 amino acids: CASSVSGLNGYTF. DNA for the CDR3: TGTGCCAGCAGTGTATCTGGACTGAACGGCTACACCTTC.

The chain uses TRBV11-1 and TRBJ1-6; D gene uncertain. Per the germline V gene, CDR1 is SGHAT and CDR2 is FQDESV (reference sequence). V lost 4 bases, J lost 10 bases, and 14 bases lay in between. The CDR3 sequence is 14 residues long. The DNA for the CDR3 is TGTGCCAGCAGCTCCCTGGAGGTATCCTCACCCCTCCACTTT. Amino acids: CASSSLEVSSPLHF.

A few counts support this clonotype. CDR3 DNA sequence: TGTGCCAGCACCTCAGATGGAGTCAATGAGCAGTTCTTC. Translated: CASTSDGVNEQFF. The chain employs TRBV6-6 and TRBJ2-1; D is ambiguous. The CDR3 loop spans 13 amino acids. The germline V gene encodes CDR1 MNHNY and CDR2 SVGAGI (reference sequence). V shed 7 bases and J shed 6 bases, with 13 bases lying between them.

The CDR3 is CASSQGGTAGANVLTF. CDR3 sequence (DNA): TGCGCCAGCAGCCAGGGGGGGACGGCAGGGGCCAACGTCCTGACTTTC. The V and J genes are TRBV4-3 and TRBJ2-6; 7 bases are a match to TRBD2. After removal of 3 bases from V and 4 bases from J, the junction contained 6 bases not matched to a gene. Germline CDR1 reads LGHNA; CDR2 reads YSLEER. The CDR3 is 16 amino acids.

This clonotype was found many times. The chain couples TRBV7-2 to TRBJ2-5; a possible D gene is TRBD1 (6 bases). CDR1 and CDR2 from the germline V gene are SGHTA and FQGNSA. The CDR3 loop spans 14 amino acids. Trimming took 6 bases from V and 2 from J, leaving 13 bases between them. CDR3 region: CASSRTRGQETQYF. The CDR3 nucleotides are TGTGCCAGCAGTCGTACTAGGGGGCAAGAGACCCAGTACTTC.

Details on this clonotype: One junction end does not reproduce the germline sequence, and a read error may be involved. V usage is TRBV7-2 and J usage is TRBJ2-1; D gene ambiguous. The germline CDR1 and CDR2 sequences are SGHTA and FQGNSA. The CDR3 loop spans 16 amino acids. The CDR3 DNA sequence: TGTGCCAGCAGTTTAGAGGCTGTGAGCTCCTACAATGAGCAGTTCTTC. Its protein is CASSLEAVSSYNEQFF.

V and J are TRBV7-2 and TRBJ2-3; no clear D gene. This CDR3 is built from 12 residues. Germline lookup yields CDR1 SGHTA and CDR2 FQGNSA. V was trimmed by 3 bases and J by 5 bases, leaving 6 bases between them. The CDR3 sequence is CASSFSVDTQYF. DNA of the CDR3: TGTGCCAGCAGCTTTTCTGTAGATACGCAGTATTTT. The variable domain in full, with the rest retrieved from reference TRBV7-2 and TRBJ2-3, is GAGVSQSPSNKVTEKGKDVELRCDPISGHTALYWYRQSLGQGLEFLIYFQGNSAPDKSGLPSDRFSAERTGGSVSTLTIQRTQQEDSAVYLCASSFSVDTQYFGPGTRLTVL.

This clonotype has only a few counts. This chain connects TRBV13 to TRBJ2-1; 13 nucleotides agree with TRBD2. Trimming took 5 bases from V and 0 from J; bases not matched to a gene: 13. The CDR3 loop spans 20 amino acids. Germline loops: CDR1 PRHDT, CDR2 FYEKMQ (reference sequence). CDR3: CASSPGWTSGGGSSYNEQFF. The CDR3 DNA follows: TGTGCCAGCAGCCCAGGGTGGACTAGCGGGGGTGGAAGCTCCTACAATGAGCAGTTCTTC.

The rearrangement links TRBV10-3 to TRBJ1-6, with no clear D. Looked up from germline, CDR1 is ENHRY and CDR2 is SYGVKD. The CDR3 spans 17 residues. V shed 3 bases and J shed 0 bases, with 12 bases lying between them. The CDR3 here is CAISEAVLSSYNSPLHF. Written as DNA, the CDR3 is TGTGCCATCAGTGAAGCAGTACTTAGCTCCTATAATTCACCCCTCCACTTT.

This clonotype came up many times. For the CDR3, the DNA is TGCAGCGTTGGACACGTGGGCGAGCAGTACTTC. It specifies CSVGHVGEQYF. The chain couples TRBV29-1 to TRBJ2-7; D ambiguous. The CDR3 covers 11 residues. CDR1 is SQVTM, CDR2 ANQGSEA, per germline. Trimming left V 4 bases short and J 6 bases short, with 10 bases between.

V and J are TRBV9 and TRBJ2-5, with 8 bases identical to TRBD2. The length of the CDR3 is 15 residues. The V gene's germline CDR1 is SGDLS and CDR2 YYNGEE. The ends lost 0 bases at V and 2 bases at J; junction bases unmatched: 3. CDR3 bases: TGTGCCAGCAGCGTAGCTCGGGGGGGACAAGAGACCCAGTACTTC. It yields the protein CASSVARGGQETQYF. Variable domain in full (rest from reference TRBV9 and TRBJ2-5): DSGVTQTPKHLITATGQRVTLRCSPRSGDLSVYWYQQSLDQGLQFLIQYYNGEERAKGNILERFSAQQFPDLHSELNLSSLELGDSALYFCASSVARGGQETQYFGPGTRLLVL.

The V and J genes are TRBV6-2 or TRBV6-3 and TRBJ1-2; D uncertain. From germline, CDR1 is MNHEY and CDR2 SVGEGT. V lost 8 bases to trimming and J lost 0 bases, with 13 bases between them. This CDR3 is 14 amino acids long. Here the CDR3 DNA reads TGTGCCAGCGCCTCGAGCCCGCCTAACTATGGCTACACCTTC. Translating gives CASASSPPNYGYTF.

The chain uses TRBV12-3 or TRBV12-4 and TRBJ2-5; the D call may be TRBD1 or TRBD2 (5 bases each). Between the trimmed V and J ends, which lost 6 bases and 4 bases, there was a span of 18 bases. CDR3 size: 15 residues. The CDR3 DNA reads TGTGCCAGCAGCTCCGGGACCCAAACCGGAGAGACCCAGTACTTC. The encoded protein is CASSSGTQTGETQYF.

The rearrangement joins TRBV28 to TRBJ1-5, with 8 positions matching TRBD1. J was trimmed by 6 bases and V by 5 bases; bases with no gene match: 9. CDR3 length equals 15 residues. Looked up from germline, CDR1 is MDHEN and CDR2 is SYDVKM. The CDR3 reads CASSVNTGGGQPQHF. As DNA, the CDR3 is TGTGCCAGCAGTGTAAATACAGGGGGAGGTCAGCCCCAGCATTTT.

V is TRBV12-3 or TRBV12-4 and J is TRBJ1-4; TRBD1 agrees at 8 bases. This CDR3 spans 17 amino acids. With 4 bases clipped from V and 3 bases from J, the junction kept 10 bases outside the gene matches. This chain's CDR3 is CASSSPQGALSNEKLFF. The CDR3 region has the DNA TGTGCCAGCAGTTCACCCCAGGGGGCGTTATCTAATGAAAAACTGTTTTTT.

This clonotype has a single count. The junction departs from the called germline gene at one end, perhaps through a read error. The V gene is TRBV7-7, the J gene TRBJ2-1, with TRBD1 identical over 11 bases. Germline V lookup: CDR1 SSHAT, CDR2 FNYEAQ (reference sequence). This CDR3 contains 16 residues. In nucleotides, the CDR3 is TGTGCTAGCAGCAGAGGGACAGGGGGATCCTACAATGAGCAGTTCTTC. Protein sequence: CASSRGTGGSYNEQFF. The variable domain in full, completed from reference TRBV7-7 and TRBJ2-1, reads GAGVSQSPRYKVTKRGQDVTLRCDPISSHATLYWYQQALGQGPEFLTYFNYEAQPDKSGLPSDRFSAERPEGSISTLTIQRTEQRDSAMYRCASSRGTGGSYNEQFFGPGTRLTVL.

The rearrangement links TRBV11-3 to TRBJ2-1, with D perhaps TRBD2 (6 bases). V was trimmed by 4 bases and J by 9 bases, leaving 16 bases between them. The germline V gene encodes CDR1 SGHNT and CDR2 YENEEA. There are 14 residues in the CDR3. The CDR3 sequence is CASSSSPSGGEQFF. CDR3 nucleotide sequence: TGTGCCAGCAGCTCCTCCCCATCCGGGGGTGAGCAGTTCTTC.

V is TRBV28 and J is TRBJ1-2, with D unresolved. Germline V gene data show CDR1 as MDHEN and CDR2 as SYDVKM. The V end lost 5 bases, the J end lost 5 bases, and 9 bases lay between the germline ends. The CDR3 totals 12 residues. DNA for the CDR3: TGTGCCAGCAGTCCCGCAGAGTATGGCTACACCTTC. Its translation: CASSPAEYGYTF.

The rearrangement joins TRBV12-3 or TRBV12-4 to TRBJ2-3, with TRBD1 matching over 12 bases. This CDR3 has 16 amino acids. V lost 1 base and J lost 7; bases outside the gene matches: 6. This chain's CDR3 is CASSLDGGQGAYTQYF. For the CDR3, the DNA is TGTGCCAGCAGTTTAGACGGGGGACAGGGGGCTTATACGCAGTATTTT.

V usage is TRBV6-5 and J usage is TRBJ2-4, with TRBD1 identical over 11 bases. CDR1 is MNHEY, CDR2 SVGAGI, per germline. This CDR3 region has 18 residues. With 4 bases clipped from V and 0 bases from J, the junction kept 8 bases outside the gene matches. Here the CDR3 reads CASSFSPGQGEAKNIQYF. The CDR3 DNA sequence: TGTGCCAGCAGTTTTTCGCCGGGACAGGGGGAAGCCAAAAACATTCAGTACTTC.

This clonotype was observed a handful of times. The chain carries TRBV12-3 or TRBV12-4 and TRBJ2-3; the D gene is possibly TRBD2 (6 bases). This CDR3 spans 16 amino acids. V was cut by 5 bases and J by 2 bases, with 17 bases left in between. The DNA for the CDR3 is TGTGCCAGCAGTCCCGGACTACCCAACCTCACAGATACGCAGTATTTT. Translating it yields CASSPGLPNLTDTQYF.